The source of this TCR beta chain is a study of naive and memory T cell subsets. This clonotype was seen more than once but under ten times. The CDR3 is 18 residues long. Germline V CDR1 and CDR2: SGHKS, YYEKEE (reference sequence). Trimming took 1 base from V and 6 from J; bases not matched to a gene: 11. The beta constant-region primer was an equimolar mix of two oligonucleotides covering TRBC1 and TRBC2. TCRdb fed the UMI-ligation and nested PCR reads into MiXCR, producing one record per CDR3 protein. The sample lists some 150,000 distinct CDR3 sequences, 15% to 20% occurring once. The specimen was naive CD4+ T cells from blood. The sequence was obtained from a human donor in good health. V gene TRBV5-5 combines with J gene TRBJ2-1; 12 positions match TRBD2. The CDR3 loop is CASSLSPLAGGRGNEQFF. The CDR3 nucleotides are TGTGCCAGCAGCTTGTCCCCGCTAGCGGGAGGGAGGGGCAATGAGCAGTTCTTC.